These 27 T cell receptor beta chains were sequenced from one sample in a study of blood T cell repertoires in COVID-19. The data were produced by immunoSEQ multiplex PCR, yet TCRdb's version contains in-frame clones alone and is incomplete. This repertoire shows about 220,000 clones, around 84% found once; its top ten account for roughly 4.6%. Sequenced material: peripheral blood. Receptors were obtained from a woman aged 55-69 years who had recovered from COVID-19.

This clone was counted once. The chain couples TRBV30 to TRBJ2-1; 11 nucleotides agree with TRBD2. The CDR3 is 16 amino acids. V was clipped by 4 bases and J by 0 bases; unmatched bases: 5. From germline, CDR1 is GTSNPN and CDR2 SVGIG (reference sequence). The CDR3 bases are TGTGCCTGGACCGGGACTAGCGGCATCTCCTACAATGAGCAGTTCTTC. It codes for CAWTGTSGISYNEQFF.

Note on this clone: Mismatch with germline at one junction end may stem from a read error. The chain is built from TRBV11-1 and TRBJ1-2; D possibly corresponds to TRBD1 (5 bases). The V gene's germline CDR1 is SGHAT and CDR2 FQDESV (reference sequence). This CDR3 is 11 amino acids long. As DNA, the CDR3 is TGTGCCAGCAGCTTGGGCAGTGACAGATCCTTC. Translated: CASSLGSDRSF.

The chain employs TRBV6-5 and TRBJ1-1; TRBD1 might be the D (5 bases). The CDR3 has 13 residues. Germline assignment: CDR1 MNHEY and CDR2 SVGAGI. The V end lost 6 bases, the J end lost 2 bases, and 10 bases lay between the germline ends. CDR3 protein: CASRRTGNTEAFF. The CDR3 DNA reads TGTGCCAGCAGAAGAACAGGTAACACTGAAGCTTTCTTT.

The J gene is TRBJ2-7, the V gene TRBV9; 12 bases align to TRBD2. CDR3 length equals 14 residues. CDR1 and CDR2 (germline): SGDLS, YYNGEE. V lost 4 bases to trimming and J lost 3 bases; unmatched junction nucleotides: 2. This CDR3 is CASSLTSGGYEQYF. The CDR3 DNA reads TGTGCCAGCAGCTTGACTAGCGGGGGCTACGAGCAGTACTTC.

This chain links TRBV6-5 with TRBJ1-1; the match to TRBD1 covers 9 bases. With V trimmed by 6 bases and J by 5 bases, 4 bases remained unmatched. The CDR3 loop spans 13 amino acids. Germline CDR1 MNHEY, CDR2 SVGAGI. This CDR3 is CASSRDRETEAFF. CDR3 nucleotides: TGTGCCAGCAGCCGGGACAGGGAGACTGAAGCTTTCTTT.

V and J are TRBV7-3 and TRBJ1-2; 7 nucleotides match TRBD1. V dropped 4 bases and J dropped 6; count of bases not matched to a gene: 5. The CDR3 is 13 residues long. The germline V gene has CDR1 SGHTA and CDR2 FQGTGA. CDR3 nucleotide sequence: TGTGCCAGCAGCTCAACAGGGGTCGATGGCTACACCTTC. Protein product: CASSSTGVDGYTF.

The rearrangement uses TRBV5-1 and TRBJ1-4; 7 nucleotides align to TRBD1. J was trimmed by 6 bases and V by 4 bases; bases with no gene match: 3. Germline V gene sequence: CDR1 SGHRS, CDR2 YFSETQ. The CDR3 totals 13 residues. CDR3: CASSLGQDEKLFF. The CDR3 coding sequence is TGCGCCAGCAGCCTCGGACAGGATGAAAAACTGTTTTTT.

This chain uses TRBV6-5 with TRBJ1-6; 7 bases align to TRBD1. From germline, CDR1 is MNHEY and CDR2 SVGAGI. Trimming cost V 10 bases and J 4 bases; bases outside gene matches: 7. This CDR3 comprises 14 residues. CDR3 bases: TGTGCCACAAAGGGGGCCTTGTATAATTCACCCCTCCACTTT. Its protein product is CATKGALYNSPLHF.

V usage is TRBV7-3 and J usage is TRBJ1-1, with TRBD1 matching 8 bases. Unmatched junction bases numbered 5, after V lost 4 bases and J lost 1 base. The CDR3 runs 15 residues. Germline CDR1 is SGHTA and CDR2 is FQGTGA. CDR3 protein: CASSSSGGANTEAFF. CDR3 bases: TGTGCCAGCAGCTCTTCAGGGGGCGCGAACACTGAAGCTTTCTTT.

The V call is TRBV7-7, the J call TRBJ2-5, with 8 bases identical to TRBD1. This CDR3 comprises 14 residues. Germline V gene lookup returns CDR1 SSHAT and CDR2 FNYEAQ (reference sequence). The V and J ends lost 10 bases and 5 bases, in that order; junction bases with no gene match: 12. CDR3 in amino acids: CATKSTGVGETQYF. CDR3 DNA sequence: TGTGCCACCAAATCGACAGGGGTAGGGGAGACCCAGTACTTC.

CDR3 region: CASSGTGTSGGMGEEETQYF. The CDR3 nucleotides read TGTGCCAGCAGCGGCACCGGGACTAGCGGGGGGATGGGGGAAGAGGAGACCCAGTACTTC. The rearrangement uses TRBV9 and TRBJ2-5; 15 positions agree with TRBD2. This CDR3 is built from 20 residues. Germline loops: CDR1 SGDLS, CDR2 YYNGEE. V was clipped by 3 bases and J by 5 bases; unmatched bases: 17. The whole variable domain, remainder taken from reference TRBV9 and TRBJ2-5, is DSGVTQTPKHLITATGQRVTLRCSPRSGDLSVYWYQQSLDQGLQFLIQYYNGEERAKGNILERFSAQQFPDLHSELNLSSLELGDSALYFCASSGTGTSGGMGEEETQYFGPGTRLLVL.

This clone was observed a handful of times. The CDR3 coding sequence is TGTGCCAGCAGTTCCGACAGCAATGAAAAACTGTTTTTT. Its protein product is CASSSDSNEKLFF. V is TRBV2 and J is TRBJ1-4, with D possibly TRBD1 on 5 matching bases. The germline V gene has CDR1 SNHLY and CDR2 FYNNEI. The CDR3 is 13 residues long. The V gene lost 5 bases and the J gene lost 5 bases, with 9 bases spanning the gap. Complete variable domain (other parts from reference TRBV2 and TRBJ1-4): EPEVTQTPSHQVTQMGQEVILRCVPISNHLYFYWYRQILGQKVEFLVSFYNNEISEKSEIFDDQFSVERPDGSNFTLKIRSTKLEDSAMYFCASSSDSNEKLFFGSGTQLSVL.

The chain couples TRBV27 to TRBJ1-2, with unresolved D. CDR1 is MNHEY and CDR2 is SMNVEV in the germline V gene (reference sequence). This CDR3 is built from 13 residues. The ends were cut back, 3 bases at V and 2 bases at J, with 7 bases in the middle. The CDR3 loop reads CASSFGQNYGYTF. CDR3 sequence (DNA): TGTGCCAGCAGTTTTGGGCAGAACTATGGCTACACCTTC.

The V call is TRBV7-3, the J call TRBJ2-5, with TRBD2 as a possible D gene (5 bases). CDR3 size: 16 residues. Germline CDR1 is SGHTA and CDR2 is FQGTGA. V was trimmed by 5 bases and J by 2 bases, leaving 18 bases between them. The CDR3 coding sequence is TGTGCCAGCAGCCCCTCCCCGACTAACAAGCAAGAGACCCAGTACTTC. It codes for CASSPSPTNKQETQYF. The whole variable domain, filled in from reference TRBV7-3 and TRBJ2-5, reads GAGVSQTPSNKVTEKGKYVELRCDPISGHTALYWYRQSLGQGPEFLIYFQGTGAADDSGLPNDRFFAVRPEGSVSTLKIQRTERGDSAVYLCASSPSPTNKQETQYFGPGTRLLVL.

This CDR3 reads CASSYGTREAQPQHF. The CDR3 coding sequence is TGTGCCAGCAGCTATGGGACACGGGAGGCTCAGCCCCAGCATTTT. The chain links TRBV7-2 to TRBJ1-5; TRBD1 might be the D (6 bases). The V and J ends lost 4 bases and 6 bases respectively, with 16 bases between them. The length of the CDR3 is 15 residues. Per germline, CDR1 SGHTA and CDR2 FQGNSA.

The V gene is TRBV10-2, the J gene TRBJ1-5; 8 positions match TRBD1. This CDR3 is built from 16 residues. The germline gives CDR1 WSHSY, CDR2 SAAADI. Trimming cost V 5 bases and J 0 bases; bases outside gene matches: 6. DNA for the CDR3: TGCGCCAGCAGTCGACAGGGGATCTATAGCAATCAGCCCCAGCATTTT. It codes for CASSRQGIYSNQPQHF.

The table lists this clone with a count of one. The chain is built from TRBV20-1 and TRBJ1-5; 7 nucleotides line up with TRBD1. The CDR3 runs 15 residues. V gave up 3 bases and J gave up 3 bases; unmatched junction bases: 8. Per the germline V gene, CDR1 is DFQATT and CDR2 is SNEGSKA (reference sequence). The CDR3 DNA is TGCAGTGCTAGTCCCGACAGGGCCGCCAATCAGCCCCAGCATTTT. This translates into CSASPDRAANQPQHF.

This sequence joins TRBV4-1 and TRBJ2-3; 8 bases line up with TRBD2. Losses at the gene ends were 3 bases for V and 5 bases for J; bases not matched to a gene: 4. Looked up from germline, CDR1 is MGHRA and CDR2 is YSYEKL. CDR3 length equals 14 residues. The chain's CDR3 is CASSQGLVGDTQYF. CDR3 bases: TGCGCCAGCAGCCAGGGACTAGTCGGAGATACGCAGTATTTT.

V usage is TRBV11-1 and J usage is TRBJ2-7; weak D call: TRBD2 (6 bases). The CDR3 is 14 amino acids. CDR1 and CDR2 (germline): SGHAT, FQDESV (reference sequence). V shed 2 bases and J shed 2 bases, with 10 bases lying between them. For the CDR3, the DNA is TGTGCCAGCAGCTTACGGGGCGGGACCTACGAGCAGTACTTC. Encoded protein: CASSLRGGTYEQYF.

V usage is TRBV3-1 (or the pseudogene TRBV3-2) and J usage is TRBJ1-3, with TRBD1 matching 7 bases. The CDR3 extends over 16 amino acids. J lost 0 bases, V lost 4 bases, and 6 bases had no gene match. In germline, CDR1 is LGHDT, CDR2 YNNKEL (reference sequence). CDR3 amino acids: CASSLLTGDSGNTIYF. The CDR3 region has the DNA TGTGCCAGCAGCCTATTAACAGGGGACTCTGGAAACACCATATATTTT.

The chain employs TRBV13 and TRBJ1-1; TRBD1 might be the D (5 bases). V was clipped by 6 bases and J by 1 base, with 15 bases between them. The CDR3 has 15 residues. Per germline, CDR1 PRHDT and CDR2 FYEKMQ (reference sequence). The CDR3 loop reads CASSPRPRGNTEAFF. For the CDR3, the DNA is TGTGCCAGCAGTCCACGGCCAAGGGGGAACACTGAAGCTTTCTTT.

This clone was recorded a few times. The gene calls are TRBV30 and TRBJ1-1; the match to TRBD1 covers 7 bases. CDR1 GTSNPN and CDR2 SVGIG come from the germline V gene (reference sequence). The CDR3 has 12 residues. CDR3 region: CARDSRSTEAFF. The CDR3 nucleotides are TGTGCACGGGACAGCCGGAGCACTGAAGCTTTCTTT.

The chain has TRBV11-2 and TRBJ1-1, with 8 positions matching TRBD1. The CDR3 sequence is 13 residues long. With 3 bases clipped from V and 5 bases from J, the junction kept 2 bases outside the gene matches. Germline CDR1 SGHAT, CDR2 FQNNGV. The CDR3 coding sequence is TGTGCCAGCAGCTTGACAGGGGAAACTGAAGCTTTCTTT. Protein product: CASSLTGETEAFF.

The chain employs TRBV6-5 and TRBJ2-5, with 7 bases matching TRBD2. The V gene end was trimmed by 4 bases and the J gene end by 2 bases; junction bases not matched to a gene: 4. The germline CDR1 and CDR2 sequences are MNHEY and SVGAGI. CDR3 size: 14 residues. In DNA form, the CDR3 reads TGTGCCAGCAGTTCTAGCGGAACTCAAGAGACCCAGTACTTC. Protein: CASSSSGTQETQYF.

The CDR3 DNA is TGTGCCAGTAGTCGTCGGGACAGTATCGGCTACACCTTC. It is translated as CASSRRDSIGYTF. This sequence joins TRBV19 and TRBJ1-2; TRBD1 matches at 7 bases. Per the germline V gene, CDR1 is LNHDA and CDR2 is SQIVND (reference sequence). This CDR3 region has 13 residues. The V gene end was trimmed by 5 bases and the J gene end by 8 bases; junction bases not matched to a gene: 8. Combining the CDR3 with reference TRBV19 and TRBJ1-2 gives the whole variable domain DGGITQSPKYLFRKEGQNVTLSCEQNLNHDAMYWYRQDPGQGLRLIYYSQIVNDFQKGDIAEGYSVSREKKESFPLTVTSAQKNPTAFYLCASSRRDSIGYTFGSGTRLTVV.

The genes are TRBV19 and TRBJ1-2; D is unclear. Per the germline V gene, CDR1 is LNHDA and CDR2 is SQIVND (reference sequence). This CDR3 contains 15 residues. Trimming left V 3 bases short and J 8 bases short, with 19 bases between. CDR3 residues: CASSIGYPSFEGYTF. For the CDR3, the DNA is TGTGCCAGTAGTATTGGTTATCCAAGTTTTGAGGGCTACACCTTC. The entire variable domain, with the rest obtained from reference TRBV19 and TRBJ1-2, is as follows: DGGITQSPKYLFRKEGQNVTLSCEQNLNHDAMYWYRQDPGQGLRLIYYSQIVNDFQKGDIAEGYSVSREKKESFPLTVTSAQKNPTAFYLCASSIGYPSFEGYTFGSGTRLTVV.

Notes on this clone: Other DNA sequences from this sample encode an identical CDR3 as well. This chain connects TRBV5-6 to TRBJ1-2; 7 positions match TRBD1. Germline values: CDR1 SGHDT, CDR2 YYEEEE. Germline trimming cut 4 bases from V and 4 bases from J; bases unmatched to any gene: 4. There are 13 residues in the CDR3. The CDR3 loop is CASSPGQSYGYTF. CDR3 DNA sequence: TGTGCCAGCAGCCCGGGACAGAGCTATGGCTACACCTTC.